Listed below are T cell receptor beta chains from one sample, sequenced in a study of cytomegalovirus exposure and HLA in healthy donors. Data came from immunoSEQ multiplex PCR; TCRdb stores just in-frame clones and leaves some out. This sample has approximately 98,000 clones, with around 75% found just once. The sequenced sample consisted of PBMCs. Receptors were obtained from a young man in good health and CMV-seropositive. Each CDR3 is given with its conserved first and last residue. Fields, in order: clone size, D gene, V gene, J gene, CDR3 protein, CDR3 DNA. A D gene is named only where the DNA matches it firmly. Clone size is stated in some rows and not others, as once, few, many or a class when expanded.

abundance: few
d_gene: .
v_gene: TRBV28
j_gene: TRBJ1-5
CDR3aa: CASSLSDRLNQPQHF
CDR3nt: TGTGCCAGCAGTTTATCGGACAGATTAAATCAGCCCCAGCATTTT

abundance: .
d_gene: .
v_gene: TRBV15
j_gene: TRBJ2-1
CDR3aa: CATSRDVGGLSEQFF
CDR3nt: TGTGCCACCAGCAGAGACGTGGGGGGGCTTTCTGAGCAGTTCTTC

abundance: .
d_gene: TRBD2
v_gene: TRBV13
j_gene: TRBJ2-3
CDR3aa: CASSSRLAGVTDTQYF
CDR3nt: TGTGCCAGCAGCTCTCGACTAGCGGGGGTCACAGATACGCAGTATTTT

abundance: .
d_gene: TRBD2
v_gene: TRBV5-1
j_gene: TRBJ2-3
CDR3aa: CASSGLAGALTDTQYF
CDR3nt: TGCGCCAGCAGCGGACTAGCGGGGGCCCTCACAGATACGCAGTATTTT

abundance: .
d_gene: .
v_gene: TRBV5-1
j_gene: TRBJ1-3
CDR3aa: CASKEGYRTRGNTIYF
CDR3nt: TGCGCCAGCAAGGAGGGGTATAGGACGCGAGGAAACACCATATATTTT

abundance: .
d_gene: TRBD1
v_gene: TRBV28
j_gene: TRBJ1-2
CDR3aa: CGSRGDYGYTF
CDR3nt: TGTGGCTCCAGGGGGGATTATGGCTACACCTTC

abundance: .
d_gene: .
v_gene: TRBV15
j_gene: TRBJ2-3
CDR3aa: CATSRAGTDTQYF
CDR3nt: TGTGCCACCAGCAGGGCGGGCACAGATACGCAGTATTTT

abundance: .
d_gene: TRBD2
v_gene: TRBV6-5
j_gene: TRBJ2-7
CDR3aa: CANRGGTPLSYEQYF
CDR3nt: TGTGCCAACCGGGGGGGGACACCCCTCTCCTACGAGCAGTACTTC

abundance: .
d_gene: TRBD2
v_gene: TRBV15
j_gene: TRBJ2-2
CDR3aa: CATSRELAGVSGELFF
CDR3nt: TGTGCCACCAGCAGGGAACTAGCGGGGGTGTCCGGGGAGCTGTTTTTT

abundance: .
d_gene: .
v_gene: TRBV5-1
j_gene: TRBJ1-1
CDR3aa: CASSLVLGSSTEAFF
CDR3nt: TGCGCCAGCAGCTTGGTTCTGGGGAGCAGCACTGAAGCTTTCTTT

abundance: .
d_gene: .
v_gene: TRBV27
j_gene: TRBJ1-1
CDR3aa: CASSARQVTEAFF
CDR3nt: TGTGCCAGCAGTGCGCGACAGGTCACTGAAGCTTTCTTT

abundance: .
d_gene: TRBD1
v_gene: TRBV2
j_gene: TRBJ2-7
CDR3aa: CASRPGQTRDEQYF
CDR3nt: TGTGCCAGCAGGCCGGGACAGACGAGAGACGAGCAGTACTTC

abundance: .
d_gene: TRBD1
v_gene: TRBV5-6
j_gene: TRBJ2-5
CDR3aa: CASTLGQQETQYF
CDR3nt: TGTGCCAGCACCCTGGGACAGCAAGAGACCCAGTACTTC

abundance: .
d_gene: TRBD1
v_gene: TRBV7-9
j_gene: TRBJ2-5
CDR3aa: CASSTYRDSLQETQYF
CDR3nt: TGTGCCAGCAGCACCTACCGGGACAGCCTCCAAGAGACCCAGTACTTC

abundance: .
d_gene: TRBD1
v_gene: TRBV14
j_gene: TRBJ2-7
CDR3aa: CASSQYRTGGNEQYF
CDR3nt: TGTGCCAGCAGCCAATATCGGACAGGGGGCAACGAGCAGTACTTC

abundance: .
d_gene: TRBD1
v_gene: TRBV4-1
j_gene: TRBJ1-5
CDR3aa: CASSPGQGFQPQHF
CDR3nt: TGCGCCAGCAGCCCCGGACAGGGTTTTCAGCCCCAGCATTTT

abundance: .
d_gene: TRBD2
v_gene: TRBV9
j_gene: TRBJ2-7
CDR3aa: CASSVGIGGGYEQYF
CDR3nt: TGTGCCAGCAGCGTTGGAATTGGGGGGGGTTACGAGCAGTACTTC

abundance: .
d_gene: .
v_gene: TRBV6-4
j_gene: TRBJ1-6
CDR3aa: CASSDSMGVSPLHF
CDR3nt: TGTGCCAGCAGTGACTCGATGGGAGTCTCACCCCTCCACTTT

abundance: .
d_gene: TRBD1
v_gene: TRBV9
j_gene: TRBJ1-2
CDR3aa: CASSVADRVDYGYTF
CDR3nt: TGTGCCAGCAGCGTAGCAGACAGGGTAGACTATGGCTACACCTTC

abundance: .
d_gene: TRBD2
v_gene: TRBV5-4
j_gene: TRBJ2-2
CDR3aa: CASSSNGGAGELFF
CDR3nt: TGTGCCAGCAGCTCCAACGGGGGGGCCGGGGAGCTGTTTTTT

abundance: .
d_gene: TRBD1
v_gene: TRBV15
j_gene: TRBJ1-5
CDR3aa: CATSTDRGSNQPQHF
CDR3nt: TGTGCCACCAGCACGGACAGGGGAAGCAATCAGCCCCAGCATTTT

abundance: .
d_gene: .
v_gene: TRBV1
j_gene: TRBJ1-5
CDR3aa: CTSSQDGGARSNQPQHF
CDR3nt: TGCACCAGCAGCCAAGATGGGGGGGCGCGGAGCAATCAGCCCCAGCATTTT

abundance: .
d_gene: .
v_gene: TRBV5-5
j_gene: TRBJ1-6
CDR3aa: CASSPVPQGSYNSPLHF
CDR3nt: TGTGCCAGCAGTCCAGTCCCTCAAGGGAGCTATAATTCACCCCTCCACTTT

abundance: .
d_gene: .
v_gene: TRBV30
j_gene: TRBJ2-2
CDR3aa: CAWSVQALQNTGELFF
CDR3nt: TGTGCCTGGAGTGTACAGGCGCTTCAAAACACCGGGGAGCTGTTTTTT

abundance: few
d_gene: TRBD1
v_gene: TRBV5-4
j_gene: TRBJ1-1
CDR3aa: CASSLDRGRTTEAFF
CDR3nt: TGTGCCAGCAGCTTGGACAGGGGGCGAACGACTGAAGCTTTCTTT

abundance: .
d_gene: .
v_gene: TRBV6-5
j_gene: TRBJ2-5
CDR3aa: CASSLGGIIQETQYF
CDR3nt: TGTGCCAGCAGTCTAGGGGGAATTATCCAAGAGACCCAGTACTTC

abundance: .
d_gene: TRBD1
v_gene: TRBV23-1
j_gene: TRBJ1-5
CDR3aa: CASSQRFGTGAIKPNQPQHF
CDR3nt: TGCGCCAGCAGTCAACGATTTGGGACAGGGGCCATCAAACCCAATCAGCCCCAGCATTTT

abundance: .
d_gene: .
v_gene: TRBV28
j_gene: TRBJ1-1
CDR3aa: CASSLGGGREAFF
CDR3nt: TGTGCCAGCAGTTTAGGGGGAGGCAGGGAAGCTTTCTTT

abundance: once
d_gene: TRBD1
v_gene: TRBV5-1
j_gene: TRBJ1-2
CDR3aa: CASSFAGTAYTF
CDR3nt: TGCGCCAGCAGCTTTGCCGGGACAGCCTACACCTTC

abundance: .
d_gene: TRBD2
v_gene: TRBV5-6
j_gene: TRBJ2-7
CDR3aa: CASTDGLVDYEQYF
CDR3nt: TGTGCCAGCACCGACGGACTAGTAGACTACGAGCAGTACTTC

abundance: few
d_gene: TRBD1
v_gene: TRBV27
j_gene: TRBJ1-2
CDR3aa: CASSRDRDGYTF
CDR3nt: TGTGCCAGCAGCCGGGACAGGGACGGCTACACCTTC

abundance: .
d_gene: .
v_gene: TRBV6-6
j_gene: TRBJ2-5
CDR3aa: CASRQAAQETQYF
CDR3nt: TGTGCCAGCAGACAGGCGGCCCAAGAGACCCAGTACTTC

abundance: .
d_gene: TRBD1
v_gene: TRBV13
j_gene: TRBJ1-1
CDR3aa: CASSPQGVRVNTEAFF
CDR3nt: TGTGCCAGCAGCCCCCAGGGGGTTAGAGTGAACACTGAAGCTTTCTTT

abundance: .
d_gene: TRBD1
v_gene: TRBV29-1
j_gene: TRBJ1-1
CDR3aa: CSVRTGGVNTEAFF
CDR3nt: TGCAGCGTTCGTACAGGGGGAGTGAACACTGAAGCTTTCTTT

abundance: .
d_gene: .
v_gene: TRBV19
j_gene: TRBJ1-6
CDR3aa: CASSIQTTDNSPLHF
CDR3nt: TGTGCCAGTAGTATCCAGACAACTGATAATTCACCCCTCCACTTT

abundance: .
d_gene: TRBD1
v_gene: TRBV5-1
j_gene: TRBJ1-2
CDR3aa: CASSANRGIYGYTF
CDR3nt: TGCGCCAGCAGCGCCAACAGGGGGATCTATGGCTACACCTTC

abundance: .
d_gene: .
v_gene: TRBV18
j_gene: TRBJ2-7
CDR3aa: CASSQTTRADEQYF
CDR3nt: TGTGCCAGCTCACAAACGACACGAGCCGACGAGCAGTACTTC

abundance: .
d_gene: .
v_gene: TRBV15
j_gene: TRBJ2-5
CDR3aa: CATSLTRVSQETQYF
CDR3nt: TGTGCCACCAGTCTGACTAGGGTGTCACAAGAGACCCAGTACTTC

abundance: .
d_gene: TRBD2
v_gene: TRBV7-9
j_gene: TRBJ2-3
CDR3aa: CASSLLGRTDTQYF
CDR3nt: TGTGCCAGCAGCTTACTCGGGAGGACAGATACGCAGTATTTT

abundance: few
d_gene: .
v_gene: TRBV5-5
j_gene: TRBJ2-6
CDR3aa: CASSSSSSGANVLTF
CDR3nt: TGTGCCAGCAGCTCGTCTAGCTCTGGGGCCAACGTCCTGACTTTC

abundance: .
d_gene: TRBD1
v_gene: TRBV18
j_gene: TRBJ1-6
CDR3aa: CASSLGTGFQSPLHF
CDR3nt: TGTGCCAGCTCCCTAGGGACAGGGTTTCAGTCACCCCTCCACTTT